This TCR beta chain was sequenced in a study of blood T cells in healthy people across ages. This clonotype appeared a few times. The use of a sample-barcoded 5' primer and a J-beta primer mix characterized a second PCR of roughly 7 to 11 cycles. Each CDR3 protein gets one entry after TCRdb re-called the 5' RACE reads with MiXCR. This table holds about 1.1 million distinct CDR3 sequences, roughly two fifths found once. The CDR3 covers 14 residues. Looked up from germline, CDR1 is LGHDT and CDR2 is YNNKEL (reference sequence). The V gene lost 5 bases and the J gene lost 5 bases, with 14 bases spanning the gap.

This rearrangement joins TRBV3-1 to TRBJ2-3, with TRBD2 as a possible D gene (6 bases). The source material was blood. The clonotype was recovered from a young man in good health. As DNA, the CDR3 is TGTGCCAGCAGCGGGGGACTCATACTAGATACGCAGTATTTT. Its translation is CASSGGLILDTQYF.